This T cell receptor (beta chain) was found in a study of naive and memory T cell subsets. The ends were cut back, 6 bases at V and 1 base at J, with 13 bases in the middle. Germline assignment: CDR1 MDHEN and CDR2 SYDVKM. This CDR3 spans 15 amino acids. Two oligonucleotides, mixed equimolar, formed the beta constant-region primer covering TRBC1 and TRBC2. Ligated cDNA was amplified by four rounds of PCR with nested alpha and beta constant-region primers and SP2. TCRdb reprocessed the UMI-ligation and nested PCR reads with MiXCR, giving one entry per CDR3 protein. The sample has approximately 150,000 distinct CDR3 sequences, about a fifth seen once. Regarding the study as a whole: Especially in CD8 cells, naive repertoires contained a few larger clonotypes, possibly CD45RA-re-expressing memory cells.

This clonotype was seen a handful of times. Its cognate antigen is unknown. The sequence came from a human donor in good health. The sequenced sample consisted of naive CD8+ T cells from blood. This rearrangement joins TRBV28 to TRBJ1-3; unclear D gene. The CDR3 DNA follows: TGTGCCAGCAGCTTCTTAGGCGCTTCTGGAAACACCATATATTTT. It is translated as CASSFLGASGNTIYF.